This T cell receptor (beta chain) was sequenced for a study of memory CD4+ T cells and cytomegalovirus serostatus. At the level of the study: This sample comes from healthy Belgian adults, eight or nine CMV seropositive, about 25 seronegative.

CDR3 length equals 14 residues. Trimming took 5 bases from V and 7 from J, leaving 12 bases between them. Germline loops: CDR1 KGHSH, CDR2 LQKENI. Assay: immunoSEQ multiplex PCR; the TCRdb copy retains only in-frame clones and omits some. The sample includes some 56,000 clones, 82% of them seen just once. The sort gate was single viable CD3+CD4+CD8-CD45RO+ cells for memory CD4+ T cells. Serostatus was set by detecting CMV pp150, pp28, p38, p52 IgG. The chain is built from TRBV18 and TRBJ1-6, with TRBD1 as a possible D gene (5 bases). This sequence was found in an adult in good health and CMV-seronegative. Sequenced material: memory CD4+ T cells from blood. The CDR3 is CASSGGTINSPLHF. The CDR3 coding sequence is TGTGCCAGCTCAGGAGGGACGATAAATTCACCCCTCCACTTT.